Below, 18 T cell receptor beta chains from the same sample are listed, as sequenced in a study of shared clonotypes between healthy human individuals. Method: immunoSEQ multiplex PCR; TCRdb's copy keeps in-frame clones and lacks some. The data hold approximately 1.1 million clones, with about 80% observed a single time. Sequencing input: memory CD4+ T cells from PBMCs. This sample's subset: CD45RA-negative fraction. The origin of the receptors is a man aged 18 to 30 in good health. Some clones in this sample may be carry-over from other donors' samples.

This chain connects TRBV7-3 to TRBJ2-3, with a weak D call TRBD1 (5 bases). The CDR3 is 15 amino acids. V lost 7 bases and J 3 bases, leaving 17 bases between the germline ends. CDR1 is SGHTA and CDR2 is FQGTGA in the germline V gene. CDR3 sequence: CASTRGGRATDTQYF. The CDR3 DNA is TGTGCCAGCACAAGAGGTGGCAGGGCGACAGATACGCAGTATTTT.

The genes are TRBV5-6 and TRBJ1-4; the D is unclear. The CDR3 runs 12 residues. Per germline, CDR1 SGHDT and CDR2 YYEEEE. Trimming stripped 3 bases from V and 5 bases from J, with 5 bases between. The CDR3 spells CASSSSNEKLFF. The CDR3 nucleotides are TGTGCCAGCAGCTCATCGAATGAAAAACTGTTTTTT.

V usage is TRBV7-9 and J usage is TRBJ2-7; tentative D call: TRBD1 (5 bases). This CDR3 has 15 residues. Looked up from germline, CDR1 is SEHNR and CDR2 is FQNEAQ (reference sequence). Between the trimmed V and J ends, which lost 3 bases and 4 bases, there was a span of 16 bases. CDR3: CASSFPFRVRYEQYF. CDR3 bases: TGTGCCAGCAGCTTCCCCTTCAGGGTTCGGTACGAGCAGTACTTC.

The genes are TRBV2 and TRBJ2-3; the match to TRBD2 covers 8 bases. The CDR3 length is 14 residues. V shed 3 bases, J shed 3 bases, and the junction held 2 bases outside the gene matches. CDR1 and CDR2 from the germline V gene are SNHLY and FYNNEI. CDR3 bases: TGTGCCAGCAGTGAGGGGACTAGGACAGATACGCAGTATTTT. It codes for CASSEGTRTDTQYF.

The chain couples TRBV4-2 to TRBJ2-7, with 11 bases that match TRBD2. The V and J ends lost 4 bases and 6 bases, in that order; junction bases with no gene match: 5. Looked up from germline, CDR1 is LGHNA and CDR2 is YNFKEQ. This CDR3 contains 14 residues. The chain's CDR3 is CASSLGGTSGEQYF. In DNA form, the CDR3 reads TGTGCCAGCAGCCTAGGTGGGACTAGCGGCGAGCAGTACTTC.

The genes are TRBV7-9 and TRBJ2-5; D is unclear. Germline V gives CDR1 SEHNR, CDR2 FQNEAQ (reference sequence). The CDR3 loop spans 13 amino acids. V was trimmed by 0 bases and J by 6 bases, leaving 8 bases between them. CDR3 in DNA: TGTGCCAGCAGCTTAGCGGGTAGGCAGACCCAGTACTTC. As protein: CASSLAGRQTQYF.

The chain carries TRBV6-6 and TRBJ2-2; the match to TRBD1 covers 9 bases. This CDR3 is 15 amino acids long. CDR1 is MNHNY, CDR2 SVGAGI, per germline (reference sequence). After removal of 6 bases from V and 5 bases from J, the junction contained 7 bases not matched to a gene. CDR3 sequence: CASSSDRGRTGELFF. For the CDR3, the DNA is TGTGCCAGCAGCTCTGACAGGGGGAGAACCGGGGAGCTGTTTTTT.

This clone was observed a few times. The chain carries TRBV30 and TRBJ1-1; D is unresolved. Trimming took 0 bases from V and 1 from J, leaving 12 bases between them. The CDR3 covers 15 residues. Germline V lookup: CDR1 GTSNPN, CDR2 SVGIG (reference sequence). The CDR3 DNA follows: TGTGCCTGGAGTGTACTTCGACTCCCGAACACTGAAGCTTTCTTT. Translated, it gives CAWSVLRLPNTEAFF.

CDR3 protein: CASSRTSGRARNEQYF. The CDR3 region has the DNA TGTGCCAGCAGCCGGACTAGCGGGAGGGCCCGAAATGAGCAGTACTTC. This chain links TRBV27 with TRBJ2-7; 15 bases agree with TRBD2. CDR3 length: 16 amino acids. Germline CDR1 reads MNHEY; CDR2 reads SMNVEV (reference sequence). V was clipped by 6 bases and J by 7 bases; unmatched bases: 10.

This clone was recorded only once. J is TRBJ2-3 and V is TRBV29-1; 7 bases align to TRBD2. The CDR3 contains 15 residues. Losses at the gene ends were 3 bases for V and 2 bases for J; bases not matched to a gene: 8. CDR1 and CDR2 from the germline V gene are SQVTM and ANQGSEA. CDR3 amino acids: CSVEGGSPYTDTQYF. Here the CDR3 DNA reads TGCAGCGTTGAGGGCGGGAGTCCTTACACAGATACGCAGTATTTT.

The rearrangement uses TRBV6-1 and TRBJ1-1; D might be TRBD1 (5 bases). The CDR3 consists of 15 residues. Trimming pared 3 bases from V and 0 bases from J, leaving 11 bases between. Germline V CDR1 and CDR2: MNHNS, SASEGT. The CDR3 nucleotides are TGTGCCAGCAGTGATACCGGAGGGGTGAACACTGAAGCTTTCTTT. As protein: CASSDTGGVNTEAFF.

Only a few counts were recorded for this clone. The chain combines TRBV9 with TRBJ2-1; 12 bases fit TRBD2. The CDR3 has 18 residues. V dropped 0 bases and J dropped 8; count of bases not matched to a gene: 12. CDR1 and CDR2 (germline): SGDLS, YYNGEE. The CDR3 DNA reads as TGTGCCAGCAGCGTAGCTATTCTGACTAGCGGGAGAGACGATGAGCAGTTCTTC. Its translation is CASSVAILTSGRDDEQFF.

The chain links TRBV27 to TRBJ2-5, with 7 positions matching TRBD2. V trimming: 4 bases; J trimming: 4 bases; junction bases outside the gene matches: 9. Germline-derived CDR1 and CDR2 are MNHEY and SMNVEV (reference sequence). CDR3 size: 15 residues. Here the CDR3 DNA reads TGTGCCAGCAGTTCCGGGACTTGGGGGGGAGAGACCCAGTACTTC. It is translated as CASSSGTWGGETQYF.

This chain uses TRBV9 with TRBJ1-3; tentative D call: TRBD1 (5 bases). CDR3 length: 15 residues. CDR1 SGDLS and CDR2 YYNGEE come from the germline V gene. V shed 4 bases and J shed 0 bases, with 11 bases lying between them. The CDR3 DNA reads TGTGCCAGCAGCCCACCTGGGGGCTCTGGAAACACCATATATTTT. Its protein is CASSPPGGSGNTIYF.

The V call is TRBV5-6, the J call TRBJ1-2; D not resolved. Germline lookup yields CDR1 SGHDT and CDR2 YYEEEE. CDR3 length: 12 residues. V lost 4 bases to trimming and J lost 4 bases, with 8 bases between them. CDR3 in amino acids: CASSQGPYGYTF. DNA for the CDR3: TGTGCCAGCAGCCAAGGACCCTATGGCTACACCTTC.

The chain recombines TRBV2 with TRBJ2-7; TRBD2 agrees at 7 bases. With 6 bases clipped from V and 12 bases from J, the junction kept 17 bases outside the gene matches. Germline V gene data show CDR1 as SNHLY and CDR2 as FYNNEI. CDR3 length: 14 residues. In nucleotides, the CDR3 is TGTGCCAGCAGAGAATCGGGACTACAAAATCGGGCGTACTTC. Encoded protein: CASRESGLQNRAYF.

The chain couples TRBV9 to TRBJ2-1; TRBD1 aligns across 7 bases. J lost 9 bases, V lost 4 bases, and 10 bases had no gene match. The germline CDR1 and CDR2 sequences are SGDLS and YYNGEE. This CDR3 is built from 14 residues. The CDR3 here is CASSPTTGDGEQFF. CDR3 sequence (DNA): TGTGCCAGCAGCCCTACAACAGGGGATGGTGAGCAGTTCTTC.

The table lists this clone with a count of one. The rearrangement links TRBV27 to TRBJ1-2; perhaps TRBD1 as D (6 bases). The CDR3 runs to 17 residues. V lost 6 bases and J lost 5, with 25 bases in between. Germline V gene lookup returns CDR1 MNHEY and CDR2 SMNVEV (reference sequence). The CDR3 coding sequence is TGTGCCAGCAGCGCGAGGCAGGGGAGACCCGAAGCATATGGCTACACCTTC. Translated: CASSARQGRPEAYGYTF.